What follows are 26 T cell receptor beta chains derived from one specimen sequenced in a study of cytomegalovirus exposure and HLA in healthy donors. Sequencing used immunoSEQ multiplex PCR; TCRdb keeps in-frame clones, though not all of them. The repertoire holds fewer than 250,000 clones, with over 70% as singletons. Material: PBMCs. The receptors come from a woman in her 30s in good health and CMV-seropositive.

The chain is built from TRBV11-2 and TRBJ2-3; 9 positions match TRBD2. This CDR3 has 16 amino acids. The germline CDR1 and CDR2 sequences are SGHAT and FQNNGV. V shed 10 bases, J shed 3 bases, and the junction held 14 bases outside the gene matches. This chain's CDR3 is CATGSGRSVLTDTQYF. CDR3 sequence (DNA): TGTGCCACGGGAAGCGGGAGGTCGGTGTTGACAGATACGCAGTATTTT.

V and J are TRBV5-1 and TRBJ2-2, with D perhaps TRBD1 (5 bases). The CDR3 has 15 amino acids. CDR1 is SGHRS, CDR2 YFSETQ, per germline. V lost 6 bases and J 4 bases, leaving 16 bases between the germline ends. As DNA, the CDR3 is TGCGCCAGCACAGGGTCCGCAGGGCCCACCGGGGAGCTGTTTTTT. Its protein is CASTGSAGPTGELFF.

This rearrangement joins TRBV10-3 to TRBJ1-2; 10 bases map to TRBD1. Germline lookup yields CDR1 ENHRY and CDR2 SYGVKD. Trimming took 2 bases from V and 6 from J; bases not matched to a gene: 6. The CDR3 covers 15 residues. In nucleotides, the CDR3 is TGTGCCATCAGTGAGGGGGGACAGGGGAACGATGGCTACACCTTC. Translated, it gives CAISEGGQGNDGYTF.

This chain joins TRBV6-5 and TRBJ1-2; D gene unclear. The CDR3 length is 11 residues. Trimming stripped 4 bases from V and 9 bases from J, with 9 bases between. Per the germline V gene, CDR1 is MNHEY and CDR2 is SVGAGI. The CDR3 DNA is TGTGCCAGCAGTTCCCTGGGGAGCTACACCTTC. It codes for CASSSLGSYTF.

The chain employs TRBV6-5 and TRBJ1-1; D not certain. The CDR3 consists of 13 residues. V lost 6 bases to trimming and J lost 10 bases, with 18 bases between them. Germline V gives CDR1 MNHEY, CDR2 SVGAGI. CDR3 in amino acids: CASSPETGGVAFF. CDR3 nucleotides: TGTGCCAGCAGCCCCGAAACGGGAGGCGTAGCTTTCTTT.

The rearrangement links TRBV6-1 to TRBJ2-3, with a possible D match to TRBD2 (6 bases). Trimming stripped 5 bases from V and 4 bases from J, with 10 bases between. Germline V gene sequence: CDR1 MNHNS, CDR2 SASEGT. This CDR3 has 13 amino acids. CDR3 nucleotide sequence: TGTGCCAGCAGTCGGAGGGCCGCAGATACGCAGTATTTT. This translates into CASSRRAADTQYF.

This clone was counted between two and nine times. V gene TRBV7-9 combines with J gene TRBJ1-3, with D possibly matching TRBD1 (6 bases). The CDR3 contains 15 residues. V was clipped by 5 bases and J by 3 bases, with 14 bases between them. From germline, CDR1 is SEHNR and CDR2 FQNEAQ (reference sequence). The CDR3 protein is CASSRRGGIGNTIYF. In DNA, the CDR3 is TGTGCCAGCAGCCGAAGAGGGGGAATTGGAAACACCATATATTTT.

Concerning this clone itself: The junction shows a germline mismatch at one end, possibly a read error. Other nucleotide sequences in the sample specify the same CDR3. The chain has TRBV7-7 and TRBJ2-1, with a tentative D call TRBD1 (5 bases). CDR1 is SSHAT and CDR2 is FNYEAQ in the germline V gene (reference sequence). This CDR3 contains 13 residues. The chain's CDR3 is CASSLDRGNEQFF. As DNA, the CDR3 is TGTGCTAGCAGCTTGGATAGGGGCAATGAGCAGTTCTTC.

Only one count was recorded for this clone. The chain joins TRBV5-1 to TRBJ2-3; 8 nucleotides match TRBD1. This CDR3 region has 15 residues. Germline loops: CDR1 SGHRS, CDR2 YFSETQ. The junction had 7 bases not matched to a gene; V was cut back by 4 bases and J by 3 bases. The CDR3 bases are TGCGCCAGCAGCATGGGACAGGATGCTACAGATACGCAGTATTTT. Its protein is CASSMGQDATDTQYF. The full variable domain, rest sourced from reference TRBV5-1 and TRBJ2-3, is KAGVTQTPRYLIKTRGQQVTLSCSPISGHRSVSWYQQTPGQGLQFLFEYFSETQRNKGNFPGRFSGRQFSNSRSEMNVSTLELGDSALYLCASSMGQDATDTQYFGPGTRLTVL.

The J gene is TRBJ2-7, the V gene TRBV7-9, with a weak D call TRBD2 (6 bases). This CDR3 comprises 12 residues. Trimming shortened V by 3 bases and J by 6 bases, and 9 bases separated the two germline ends. CDR1 and CDR2 (germline): SEHNR, FQNEAQ (reference sequence). The CDR3 reads CASSFGSLEQYF. CDR3 in DNA: TGTGCCAGCAGCTTCGGGAGTCTCGAGCAGTACTTC.

Only a few counts were recorded for this clone. The V gene is TRBV6-1, the J gene TRBJ2-7, with 15 bases aligning to TRBD2. This CDR3 has 17 residues. Germline V gene data show CDR1 as MNHNS and CDR2 as SASEGT. Trimming took 3 bases from V and 3 from J; bases not matched to a gene: 6. DNA for the CDR3: TGTGCCAGCAGTGAGGTAGGACTAGCGGGAGGGTTCTACGAGCAGTACTTC. Amino acid sequence: CASSEVGLAGGFYEQYF.

This clone was seen just once. The chain is built from TRBV27 and TRBJ1-1; 10 bases match TRBD1. The V gene end was trimmed by 3 bases and the J gene end by 4 bases; junction bases not matched to a gene: 5. Germline assignment: CDR1 MNHEY and CDR2 SMNVEV (reference sequence). The CDR3 contains 15 residues. CDR3 in DNA: TGTGCCAGCAGTTTTTTAGGACAGGGGGGCACTGAAGCTTTCTTT. Encoded protein: CASSFLGQGGTEAFF.

There are a few counts of this clone. The chain uses TRBV6-1 and TRBJ1-5, with a tentative D call TRBD1 (6 bases). Trimming shortened V by 6 bases and J by 3 bases, and 9 bases separated the two germline ends. Germline values: CDR1 MNHNS, CDR2 SASEGT. The CDR3 consists of 13 residues. This chain's CDR3 is CASSYRDNQPQHF. The CDR3 DNA reads TGTGCCAGCAGCTACAGGGACAATCAGCCCCAGCATTTT.

This chain joins TRBV2 and TRBJ1-5; no definite D call. Germline V gives CDR1 SNHLY, CDR2 FYNNEI. Trimming cost V 7 bases and J 3 bases, with 7 bases left between them. The CDR3 runs to 12 residues. The CDR3 spells CASTLDNQPQHF. The CDR3 DNA follows: TGTGCCAGCACCCTGGACAATCAGCCCCAGCATTTT.

The rearrangement uses TRBV30 and TRBJ1-2, with 7 bases matching TRBD1. The CDR3 runs 14 residues. Germline CDR1 and CDR2: GTSNPN and SVGIG (reference sequence). The J segment lost 4 bases and the V segment lost 2 bases, leaving 7 bases of the junction unmatched. CDR3 nucleotide sequence: TGTGCCTGGAGTAAAGGGGGACAGACCTATGGCTACACCTTC. It yields the protein CAWSKGGQTYGYTF.

The rearrangement links TRBV21-1 to TRBJ1-5. TRBV21-1 is listed as a pseudogene. The length of the CDR3 is 13 residues. CDR3 protein: CASSKGEPAAQHF. The CDR3 coding sequence is TGTGCCAGCAGCAAAGGAGAGCCTGCAGCCCAGCATTTT.

This clone showed up just a few times. The chain combines TRBV11-2 with TRBJ1-1; maybe TRBD1 (6 bases). Per the germline V gene, CDR1 is SGHAT and CDR2 is FQNNGV. This CDR3 comprises 14 residues. The V end lost 5 bases, the J end lost 0 bases, and 10 bases lay between the germline ends. The CDR3 protein is CASSQDRMNTEAFF. The CDR3 DNA reads as TGTGCCAGCAGCCAGGACAGAATGAACACTGAAGCTTTCTTT.

The chain combines TRBV7-2 with TRBJ2-7; D may be TRBD1 or TRBD2 (6 bases each). Germline CDR1 is SGHTA and CDR2 is FQGNSA. This CDR3 has 18 amino acids. Trimming removed 2 bases at V and 2 bases at J, with 22 bases between. The CDR3 is CASSLHGGGATAPYEQYF. The CDR3 bases are TGTGCCAGCAGCTTACATGGGGGCGGGGCTACCGCCCCCTACGAGCAGTACTTC.

The V gene is TRBV6-5, the J gene TRBJ1-1, with D perhaps matching TRBD1 (5 bases). V lost 6 bases and J 6 bases, leaving 17 bases between the germline ends. CDR3 length equals 14 residues. The germline gives CDR1 MNHEY, CDR2 SVGAGI. CDR3 nucleotides: TGTGCCAGCAGCAAACCTAATGGGGCCCCTGAAGCTTTCTTT. Protein: CASSKPNGAPEAFF.

The V and J genes are TRBV30 and TRBJ2-7, with 7 bases matching TRBD1. Unmatched junction bases numbered 10, after V lost 3 bases and J lost 5 bases. The CDR3 consists of 14 residues. Per the germline V gene, CDR1 is GTSNPN and CDR2 is SVGIG (reference sequence). The CDR3 nucleotides read TGTGCCTGGAGCTACAGGGGAACGAAAAACGAGCAGTACTTC. This translates into CAWSYRGTKNEQYF. The full variable domain, its missing parts supplied by reference TRBV30 and TRBJ2-7, is SQTIHQWPATLVQPVGSPLSLECTVEGTSNPNLYWYRQAAGRGLQLLFYSVGIGQISSEVPQNLSASRPQDRQFILSSKKLLLSDSGFYLCAWSYRGTKNEQYFGPGTRLTVT.

The V gene is TRBV18, the J gene TRBJ1-1; no reliable D call. Germline CDR1 and CDR2: KGHSH and LQKENI. The CDR3 has 16 residues. V was trimmed by 0 bases and J by 3 bases, leaving 14 bases between them. The CDR3 reads CASSPPAASADTEAFF. The CDR3 DNA is TGTGCCAGCTCACCACCGGCCGCGAGTGCCGACACTGAAGCTTTCTTT.

J is TRBJ1-1 and V is TRBV27; no clear D gene. This CDR3 comprises 11 residues. Germline V CDR1 and CDR2: MNHEY, SMNVEV (reference sequence). V was trimmed by 6 bases and J by 4 bases, leaving 6 bases between them. The CDR3 nucleotides are TGTGCCAGCAGCTTAATCACTGAAGCTTTCTTT. Its protein is CASSLITEAFF.

The genes are TRBV7-9 and TRBJ2-1, with D tentatively TRBD1 (6 bases). The germline CDR1 and CDR2 sequences are SEHNR and FQNEAQ (reference sequence). The CDR3 is 16 amino acids. Trimming cost V 5 bases and J 8 bases, with 22 bases left between them. This chain's CDR3 is CASSLGTRGSRHEQFF. CDR3 DNA sequence: TGTGCCAGCAGCCTGGGGACAAGAGGGAGTAGGCATGAGCAGTTCTTC.

V gene TRBV27 combines with J gene TRBJ2-3, with TRBD2 identical over 10 bases. The V gene end was trimmed by 5 bases and the J gene end by 5 bases; junction bases not matched to a gene: 13. This CDR3 comprises 17 residues. Germline V gene lookup returns CDR1 MNHEY and CDR2 SMNVEV (reference sequence). The DNA of the CDR3 is TGTGCCAGCAGTCTCATTTCGGTAGCGGGAGGTAAAGATACGCAGTATTTT. This encodes CASSLISVAGGKDTQYF.

The genes are TRBV5-1 and TRBJ1-5; TRBD1 agrees at 11 bases. This CDR3 has 14 amino acids. Germline CDR1 and CDR2: SGHRS and YFSETQ. J gave up 7 bases and V 3 bases, and 3 bases lay outside the gene matches. The CDR3 loop is CASSWTGGGQPQHF. The CDR3 coding sequence is TGCGCCAGCAGCTGGACAGGGGGCGGCCAGCCCCAGCATTTT. Supplemented by reference TRBV5-1 and TRBJ1-5, the full variable domain reads KAGVTQTPRYLIKTRGQQVTLSCSPISGHRSVSWYQQTPGQGLQFLFEYFSETQRNKGNFPGRFSGRQFSNSRSEMNVSTLELGDSALYLCASSWTGGGQPQHFGDGTRLSIL.

This chain's CDR3 is CASSAFIGNTIYF. Here the CDR3 DNA reads TGTGCCAGCAGCGCCTTCATTGGAAACACCATATATTTT. V gene TRBV9 combines with J gene TRBJ1-3; no reliable D call. The CDR3 length is 13 residues. Germline lookup yields CDR1 SGDLS and CDR2 YYNGEE. Trimming pared 3 bases from V and 3 bases from J, leaving 7 bases between. Supplemented by reference TRBV9 and TRBJ1-3, the full variable domain reads DSGVTQTPKHLITATGQRVTLRCSPRSGDLSVYWYQQSLDQGLQFLIQYYNGEERAKGNILERFSAQQFPDLHSELNLSSLELGDSALYFCASSAFIGNTIYFGEGSWLTVV.